Listed here are 25 T cell receptor beta chains from one sample, sequenced in a study of shared clonotypes between healthy human individuals. Libraries were prepared by immunoSEQ multiplex PCR; TCRdb keeps only in-frame clonotypes and omits some of them. The table shows some 1.5 million clones, with roughly 96% occurring only once. The sequencing sample was made of naive CD4+ T cells sorted from blood. Regarding subset: CD45RA+ positively selected. All receptors come from a man aged 30-40 years in good health.

The J gene is TRBJ2-1, the V gene TRBV5-8, with D perhaps assigned TRBD1 or TRBD2 (6 bases each). Between the trimmed V and J ends, which lost 2 bases and 8 bases, there was a span of 14 bases. Germline V gives CDR1 SGHTS, CDR2 YDEGEE. The CDR3 loop spans 14 amino acids. CDR3 sequence: CASSLYTGRHEQFF. Written as DNA, the CDR3 is TGTGCCAGCAGCTTATACACAGGGAGGCATGAGCAGTTCTTC.

The gene calls are TRBV2 and TRBJ2-5; D not certain. Trimming left V 6 bases short and J 2 bases short, with 10 bases between. CDR1 is SNHLY and CDR2 is FYNNEI in the germline V gene. CDR3 length equals 13 residues. In DNA, the CDR3 is TGTGCCAGCAGCGTGGACGGGCAAGAGACCCAGTACTTC. As protein: CASSVDGQETQYF.

The J gene is TRBJ2-7, the V gene TRBV5-5; 9 positions match TRBD2. Germline V gives CDR1 SGHKS, CDR2 YYEKEE (reference sequence). The ends lost 5 bases at V and 7 bases at J; junction bases unmatched: 7. The CDR3 has 13 amino acids. The CDR3, as DNA: TGTGCCAGCAGGGTAGCGGGAGTTTGGGAGCAGTACTTC. Amino acid sequence: CASRVAGVWEQYF.

CDR3 DNA: TGTGCCAGCAGTGGACGTTTCAATCAGCCCCAGCATTTT. As protein: CASSGRFNQPQHF. V gene TRBV2 combines with J gene TRBJ1-5; no clear D. Germline values: CDR1 SNHLY, CDR2 FYNNEI. Trimming removed 4 bases at V and 3 bases at J, with 7 bases between. CDR3 length equals 13 residues.

The chain couples TRBV2 to TRBJ1-3, with D possibly matching TRBD1 (5 bases). The CDR3 covers 12 residues. From germline, CDR1 is SNHLY and CDR2 FYNNEI. The germline V and J ends were trimmed by 7 bases and 7 bases, with 11 bases remaining between them. CDR3 nucleotide sequence: TGTGCCAGCATCGGGGCACGGAACACCATATATTTT. Its protein product is CASIGARNTIYF.

The CDR3: CSAKRQEEQYF. The CDR3, as DNA: TGCAGTGCGAAACGACAGGAAGAGCAGTACTTC. The rearrangement uses TRBV20-1 and TRBJ2-7; tentatively, D is TRBD1 (6 bases). The CDR3 length is 11 residues. The germline CDR1 and CDR2 sequences are DFQATT and SNEGSKA (reference sequence). With 6 bases removed from V and 7 bases from J, the gap between germline ends came to 13 bases.

V usage is TRBV14 and J usage is TRBJ2-1; a weak D match, TRBD2 (6 bases). V was shortened by 2 bases and J by 2 bases, with 16 bases between the two germline ends. The CDR3 spans 17 residues. Germline CDR1 is SGHDN and CDR2 is FVKESK. CDR3 sequence reads: CASSQYPPGVTYNEQFF. As DNA, the CDR3 is TGTGCCAGCAGCCAATACCCCCCGGGAGTAACCTACAATGAGCAGTTCTTC.

In DNA, the CDR3 is TGTGCCAGCAGCGCGGGACAGGGGGCGCAGTACTACGAGCAGTACTTC. As protein: CASSAGQGAQYYEQYF. The V call is TRBV5-4, the J call TRBJ2-7; TRBD1 matches 12 bases. The junction had 8 bases not matched to a gene; V was cut back by 4 bases and J by 3 bases. Germline CDR1 reads SGHNT; CDR2 reads YYREEE (reference sequence). The CDR3 consists of 16 residues.

The rearrangement uses TRBV11-2 and TRBJ1-2; D is unclear. Germline assignment: CDR1 SGHAT and CDR2 FQNNGV. V lost 2 bases and J 7 bases, leaving 11 bases between the germline ends. CDR3 size: 13 residues. Here the CDR3 reads CASSLRGLGGYTF. CDR3 DNA sequence: TGTGCCAGCAGCTTAAGAGGGCTTGGTGGCTACACCTTC.

The rearrangement links TRBV9 to TRBJ2-7; TRBD1 agrees at 10 bases. Germline V gene lookup returns CDR1 SGDLS and CDR2 YYNGEE. V was clipped by 4 bases and J by 4 bases; unmatched bases: 5. The CDR3 extends over 14 amino acids. The CDR3 loop reads CASSPGQGNYEQYF. The CDR3 bases are TGTGCCAGCAGCCCGGGACAGGGGAATTACGAGCAGTACTTC.

The V gene is TRBV7-2, the J gene TRBJ2-7; D not resolved. V lost 3 bases and J lost 9, with 12 bases in between. The CDR3 sequence is 12 residues long. In germline, CDR1 is SGHTA, CDR2 FQGNSA. For the CDR3, the DNA is TGTGCCAGCAGCTTCAGCAACCGGGTGCAGTACTTC. This encodes CASSFSNRVQYF.

The chain couples TRBV5-4 to TRBJ2-7; 9 nucleotides match TRBD1. The germline V gene has CDR1 SGHNT and CDR2 YYREEE (reference sequence). V lost 2 bases, J lost 6 bases, and 6 bases stayed unmatched. The CDR3 is 14 residues long. The CDR3 is CASSFAGTGPEQYF. The CDR3 DNA is TGTGCCAGCAGCTTTGCCGGGACAGGGCCCGAGCAGTACTTC.

The chain uses TRBV25-1 and TRBJ2-5; D may be TRBD1 (6 bases). Germline lookup yields CDR1 MGHDK and CDR2 SYGVNS. V dropped 3 bases and J dropped 4 bases, with 12 bases sitting between them. The CDR3 length is 14 residues. The CDR3 region is CASSDSGGVETQYF. CDR3 bases: TGTGCCAGCAGTGATTCTGGGGGCGTAGAGACCCAGTACTTC.

The chain carries TRBV6-1 and TRBJ2-7, with 9 positions matching TRBD2. V trimming: 1 base; J trimming: 9 bases; junction bases outside the gene matches: 10. CDR1 and CDR2 (germline): MNHNS, SASEGT. The CDR3 length is 15 residues. The CDR3 protein is CASSEGLAAKGGQYF. DNA for the CDR3: TGTGCCAGCAGTGAAGGACTAGCGGCAAAGGGTGGGCAGTACTTC.

V gene TRBV5-1 combines with J gene TRBJ1-1; 7 positions match TRBD1. J lost 0 bases, V lost 2 bases, and 7 bases had no gene match. Germline lookup yields CDR1 SGHRS and CDR2 YFSETQ. This CDR3 is 16 amino acids long. CDR3 residues: CASSFRSGTVNTEAFF. In DNA form, the CDR3 reads TGCGCCAGCAGCTTTAGATCCGGGACAGTGAACACTGAAGCTTTCTTT.

This chain uses TRBV14 with TRBJ2-1; D remains unclear. The germline CDR1 and CDR2 sequences are SGHDN and FVKESK. V gave up 8 bases and J gave up 4 bases, with 12 bases separating them. The CDR3 runs 13 residues. The chain's CDR3 is CASQRSLYNEQFF. The CDR3 DNA follows: TGTGCCAGCCAGAGGAGTCTTTACAATGAGCAGTTCTTC.

The CDR3: CASSSLEISSYNEQFF. CDR3 in DNA: TGTGCCAGCAGTTCCCTAGAGATAAGCTCCTACAATGAGCAGTTCTTC. V is TRBV28 and J is TRBJ2-1; D gene ambiguous. The CDR3 has 16 residues. In germline, CDR1 is MDHEN, CDR2 SYDVKM. Trimming took 4 bases from V and 0 from J, leaving 13 bases between them.

The chain couples TRBV5-8 to TRBJ1-4; D remains ambiguous. This CDR3 region has 13 residues. Trimming pared 1 base from V and 7 bases from J, leaving 8 bases between. Germline V lookup: CDR1 SGHTS, CDR2 YDEGEE. CDR3 DNA sequence: TGTGCCAGCAGCTTGAGAGCTCCTGAAAAACTGTTTTTT. Translating it yields CASSLRAPEKLFF.

This sequence joins TRBV5-1 and TRBJ1-2; unclear D gene. This CDR3 region has 14 residues. Germline V gives CDR1 SGHRS, CDR2 YFSETQ. Trimming took 0 bases from V and 0 from J, leaving 6 bases between them. The CDR3 DNA reads TGCGCCAGCAGCTTGGTGACGTCTAACTATGGCTACACCTTC. Protein: CASSLVTSNYGYTF.

The chain couples TRBV6-1 to TRBJ2-7, with no clear D. The ends were cut back, 3 bases at V and 2 bases at J, with 20 bases in the middle. Germline lookup yields CDR1 MNHNS and CDR2 SASEGT. CDR3 length: 17 amino acids. This CDR3 reads CASSEYQRSSDAYEQYF. CDR3 nucleotide sequence: TGTGCCAGCAGTGAGTACCAACGTAGCAGCGACGCCTACGAGCAGTACTTC.

Turning to this clone: The sample holds other DNA sequences that translate to the same CDR3. The chain has TRBV5-5 and TRBJ2-7; unclear D gene. V lost 0 bases and J lost 4, with 5 bases in between. The CDR3 contains 12 residues. Germline values: CDR1 SGHKS, CDR2 YYEKEE (reference sequence). This CDR3 is CASSLGVYEQYF. CDR3 nucleotide sequence: TGTGCCAGCAGCTTGGGCGTGTACGAGCAGTACTTC.

The genes are TRBV6-5 and TRBJ2-7; D is perhaps TRBD1 or TRBD2 (5 bases each). CDR3 length: 14 amino acids. Per germline, CDR1 MNHEY and CDR2 SVGAGI. V lost 2 bases and J 2 bases, leaving 10 bases between the germline ends. Here the CDR3 reads CASSYGGGTYEQYF. The CDR3 region has the DNA TGTGCCAGCAGTTACGGTGGGGGAACCTACGAGCAGTACTTC.

The CDR3, as DNA: TGTGCCAGCAGCAACCCTTTTGGAGTGCGGGAGACCCAGTACTTC. Amino acid sequence: CASSNPFGVRETQYF. The rearrangement uses TRBV7-2 and TRBJ2-5; D call uncertain. This CDR3 has 15 amino acids. Germline CDR1 is SGHTA and CDR2 is FQGNSA. The V gene lost 5 bases and the J gene lost 5 bases, with 18 bases spanning the gap.

This sequence joins TRBV2 and TRBJ1-1, with 9 bases identical to TRBD1. This CDR3 is built from 12 residues. CDR1 and CDR2 from the germline V gene are SNHLY and FYNNEI. V dropped 7 bases and J dropped 6; count of bases not matched to a gene: 3. CDR3 sequence (DNA): TGTGCCAGCATTAGACAGGGGGCTGAAGCTTTCTTT. Translation: CASIRQGAEAFF.

The chain couples TRBV6-4 to TRBJ2-2, with a possible D match to TRBD2 (5 bases). V was clipped by 4 bases and J by 5 bases, with 11 bases between them. The CDR3 contains 14 residues. Per germline, CDR1 MRHNA and CDR2 SNTAGT. The CDR3 sequence: CASSVDGITGELFF. The CDR3 DNA reads as TGTGCCAGCAGTGTGGACGGGATAACCGGGGAGCTGTTTTTT.